The clone carrying this T cell receptor (beta chain) was seen at least ten times. Its cognate antigen is unknown. Through a sample-barcoded 5' primer and a J-beta primer mix, a second PCR was run for about 6 to 12 cycles. The template-switch adaptor was a 5' adaptor with 12 random nucleotides. It tagged each cDNA molecule. MiXCR was run by TCRdb on the 5' RACE reads, yielding one entry per CDR3 protein. The sample lists about 1.5 million distinct CDR3 sequences; less than 45% were seen once. The entry originates in a study of blood T cells in healthy people across ages. Study-level points and caveats: More naive CD4+ cells and higher diversity marked long-lived donors relative to aged donors.

This CDR3 has 12 amino acids. The germline V gene encodes CDR1 SEHNR and CDR2 FQNEAQ (reference sequence). J lost 8 bases, V lost 0 bases, and 0 bases had no gene match. Sequencing used blood. J is TRBJ1-2 and V is TRBV7-9; 7 bases are shared with TRBD1. The TCR originated in a woman aged 18 to 35 in good health. CDR3 bases: TGTGCCAGCAGCTTAGCAGGGGGCGGCTACACCTTC. This translates into CASSLAGGGYTF.